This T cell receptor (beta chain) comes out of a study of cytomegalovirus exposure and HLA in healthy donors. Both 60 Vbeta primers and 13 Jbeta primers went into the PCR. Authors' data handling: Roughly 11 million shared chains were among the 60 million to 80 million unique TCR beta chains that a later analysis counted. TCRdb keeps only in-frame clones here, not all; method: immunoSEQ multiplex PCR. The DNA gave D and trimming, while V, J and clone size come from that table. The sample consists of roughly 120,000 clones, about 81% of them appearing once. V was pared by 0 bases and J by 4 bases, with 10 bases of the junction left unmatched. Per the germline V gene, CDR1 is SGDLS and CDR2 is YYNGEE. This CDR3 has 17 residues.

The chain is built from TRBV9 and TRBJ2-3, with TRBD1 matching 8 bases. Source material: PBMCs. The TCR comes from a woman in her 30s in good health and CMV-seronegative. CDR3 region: CASSVVSGQVTPDTQYF. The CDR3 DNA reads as TGTGCCAGCAGCGTAGTCTCGGGACAGGTTACTCCAGATACGCAGTATTTT. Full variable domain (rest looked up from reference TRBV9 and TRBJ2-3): DSGVTQTPKHLITATGQRVTLRCSPRSGDLSVYWYQQSLDQGLQFLIQYYNGEERAKGNILERFSAQQFPDLHSELNLSSLELGDSALYFCASSVVSGQVTPDTQYFGPGTRLTVL.